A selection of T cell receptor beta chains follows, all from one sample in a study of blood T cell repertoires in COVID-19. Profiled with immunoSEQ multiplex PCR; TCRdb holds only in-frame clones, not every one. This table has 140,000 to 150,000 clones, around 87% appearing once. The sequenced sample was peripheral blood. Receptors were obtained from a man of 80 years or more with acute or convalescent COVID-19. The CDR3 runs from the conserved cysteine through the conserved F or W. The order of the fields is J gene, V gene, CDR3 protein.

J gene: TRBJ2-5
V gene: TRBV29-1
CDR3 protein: CSVAPGGQETQYF

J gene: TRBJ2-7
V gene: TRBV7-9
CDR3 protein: CASSPRTAIPGTTNYEQYF

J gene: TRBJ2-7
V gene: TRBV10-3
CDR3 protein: CAIGRESPYEQYF

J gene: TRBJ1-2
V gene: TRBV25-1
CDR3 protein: CASSSRFTGTSYGYTF

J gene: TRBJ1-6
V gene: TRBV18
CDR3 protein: CASSPGKESPLHF

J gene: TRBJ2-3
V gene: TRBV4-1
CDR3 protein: CASSQLGGTSGTDTQYF

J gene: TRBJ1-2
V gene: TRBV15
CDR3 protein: CATSREGTGGVDGYTF

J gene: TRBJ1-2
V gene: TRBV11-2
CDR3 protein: CASSLSGASVGQQYGYTF

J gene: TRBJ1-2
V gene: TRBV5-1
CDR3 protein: CASSLTAGDYGYTF

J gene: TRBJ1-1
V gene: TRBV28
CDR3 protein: CASSLPPGDTEAFF

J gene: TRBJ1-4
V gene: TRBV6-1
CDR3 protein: CASSEREGGEKLFF

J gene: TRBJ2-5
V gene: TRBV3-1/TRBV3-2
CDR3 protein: CASTLAGGSETQYF

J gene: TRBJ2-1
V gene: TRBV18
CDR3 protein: CASSLWEGDVGNEQFF

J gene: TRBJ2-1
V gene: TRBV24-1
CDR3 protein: CATSVSRHNYNEQFF

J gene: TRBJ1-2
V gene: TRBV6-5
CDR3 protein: CASSYAGGGYTF

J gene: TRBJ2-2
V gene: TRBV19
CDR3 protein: CASNNFRGLANTGELFF

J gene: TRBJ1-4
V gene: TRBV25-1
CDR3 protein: CASSGRQSPSEKLFF

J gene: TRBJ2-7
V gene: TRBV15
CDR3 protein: CATSRGGADSYEQYF

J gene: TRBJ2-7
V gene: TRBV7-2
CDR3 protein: CASSLDVSSYEQYF

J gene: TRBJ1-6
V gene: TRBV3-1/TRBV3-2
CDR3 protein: CASSPRQGVGLRDSPLHF

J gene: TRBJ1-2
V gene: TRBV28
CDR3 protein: CASSSRLNYGYTF

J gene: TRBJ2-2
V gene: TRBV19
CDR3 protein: CASSIVLPRSTGELFF

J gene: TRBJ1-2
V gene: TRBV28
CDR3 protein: CASRLTGGRYGYTF

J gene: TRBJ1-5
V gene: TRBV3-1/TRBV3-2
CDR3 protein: CASSLGTGGQPQHF

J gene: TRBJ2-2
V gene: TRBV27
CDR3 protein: CASSSGGTFGSGELFF

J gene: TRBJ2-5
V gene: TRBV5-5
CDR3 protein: CASSLVAGGPETQYF

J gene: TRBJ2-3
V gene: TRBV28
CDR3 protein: CASQTSGGVDTQYF

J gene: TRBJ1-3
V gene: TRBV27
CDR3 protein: CASSQGLGNTIYF

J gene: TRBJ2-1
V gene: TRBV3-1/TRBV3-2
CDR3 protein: CASSFPPGTSGSGMSYNEQFF

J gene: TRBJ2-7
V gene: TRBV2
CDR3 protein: CASRTHFGLATYEQYF

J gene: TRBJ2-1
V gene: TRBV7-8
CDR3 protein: CASSLPTVSSYNEQFF

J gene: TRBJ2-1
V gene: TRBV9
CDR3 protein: CASSVLAGGFNNEQFF

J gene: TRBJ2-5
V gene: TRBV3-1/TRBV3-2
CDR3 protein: CASSQLLRRASGVKETQYF

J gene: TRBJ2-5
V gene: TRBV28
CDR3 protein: CASSRQGVWETQYF